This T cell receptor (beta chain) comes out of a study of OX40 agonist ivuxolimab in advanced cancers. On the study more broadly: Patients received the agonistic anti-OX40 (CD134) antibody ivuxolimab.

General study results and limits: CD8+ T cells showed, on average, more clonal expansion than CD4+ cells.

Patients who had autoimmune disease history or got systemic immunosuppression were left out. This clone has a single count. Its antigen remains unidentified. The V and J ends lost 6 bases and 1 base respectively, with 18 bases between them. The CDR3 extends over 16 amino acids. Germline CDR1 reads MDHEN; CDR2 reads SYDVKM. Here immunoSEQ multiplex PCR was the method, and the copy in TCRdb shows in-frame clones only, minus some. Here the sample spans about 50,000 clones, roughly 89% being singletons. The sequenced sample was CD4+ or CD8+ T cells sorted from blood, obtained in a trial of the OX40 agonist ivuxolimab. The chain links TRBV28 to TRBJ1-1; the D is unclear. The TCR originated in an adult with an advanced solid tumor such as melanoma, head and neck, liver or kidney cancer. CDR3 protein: CASSPPSEGGNTEAFF. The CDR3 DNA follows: TGTGCCAGCAGCCCACCTTCGGAGGGAGGGAACACTGAAGCTTTCTTT.